One sample yielded the 22 T cell receptor beta chains listed below, sequenced in a study of cytomegalovirus exposure and HLA in healthy donors. Primers included in the PCR were 60 Vbeta and 13 Jbeta primers. Here immunoSEQ multiplex PCR was the method, and the copy in TCRdb shows in-frame clones only, minus some. In the table there are about 130,000 clones, about 70% of which are singletons. Sequencing was performed on PBMCs. The receptors were sampled from a middle-aged woman in good health and CMV-seropositive.

The V gene is TRBV19, the J gene TRBJ2-5, with TRBD2 as a possible D gene (6 bases). Germline CDR1 reads LNHDA; CDR2 reads SQIVND (reference sequence). V gave up 3 bases and J gave up 3 bases, with 20 bases separating them. The CDR3 loop spans 17 amino acids. CDR3 sequence: CASSMHLSGLAKETQYF. The CDR3 DNA reads as TGTGCCAGTAGTATGCATCTTTCTGGGCTAGCGAAAGAGACCCAGTACTTC.

This clone was counted a single time. This chain uses TRBV6-6 with TRBJ2-7; D possibly corresponds to TRBD2 (5 bases). Per the germline V gene, CDR1 is MNHNY and CDR2 is SVGAGI (reference sequence). This CDR3 is 13 amino acids long. Trimming left V 6 bases short and J 2 bases short, with 11 bases between. The CDR3 DNA reads TGTGCCAGCAGCCACGGGGAACCCTACGAGCAGTACTTC. Translating gives CASSHGEPYEQYF.

The chain recombines TRBV6-6 with TRBJ1-1, with D perhaps matching TRBD1 (6 bases). The CDR3 extends over 15 amino acids. Germline V gene data show CDR1 as MNHNY and CDR2 as SVGAGI (reference sequence). V was cut by 0 bases and J by 4 bases, with 12 bases left in between. The DNA of the CDR3 is TGTGCCAGCAGTTACTCGGTTCAGGGGAGCACTGAAGCTTTCTTT. Amino acid sequence: CASSYSVQGSTEAFF.

The V call is TRBV5-1, the J call TRBJ1-1, with 9 bases identical to TRBD1. The CDR3 consists of 14 residues. The germline CDR1 and CDR2 sequences are SGHRS and YFSETQ. J was trimmed by 4 bases and V by 1 base; bases with no gene match: 2. Here the CDR3 reads CASSLMGQGTEAFF. Written as DNA, the CDR3 is TGCGCCAGCAGCTTGATGGGACAGGGCACTGAAGCTTTCTTT.

The chain carries TRBV7-6 and TRBJ1-2, with 9 positions matching TRBD1. The germline CDR1 and CDR2 sequences are SGHVS and FNYEAQ. The CDR3 is 16 residues long. Trimming removed 5 bases from V and 4 bases from J; junction bases left unmatched: 11. The CDR3 protein is CASSRDRDRDPYGYTF. The CDR3 DNA follows: TGTGCCAGCAGCAGGGACCGGGACAGGGACCCCTATGGCTACACCTTC.

The chain recombines TRBV9 with TRBJ2-3; D is ambiguous. V was clipped by 0 bases and J by 0 bases, with 2 bases between them. The CDR3 has 13 residues. Germline CDR1 and CDR2: SGDLS and YYNGEE. CDR3 sequence: CASSVVSTDTQYF. The CDR3 nucleotides read TGTGCCAGCAGCGTAGTAAGCACAGATACGCAGTATTTT.

CDR3 sequence (DNA): TGTGCCAGCAGCAAAACGACAGGGAACTCCTACGAGCAGTACTTC. This codes for CASSKTTGNSYEQYF. V gene TRBV7-2 combines with J gene TRBJ2-7, with TRBD1 identical over 7 bases. Trimming took 5 bases from V and 0 from J; bases not matched to a gene: 7. Germline CDR1 and CDR2: SGHTA and FQGNSA. CDR3 size: 15 residues.

The chain is built from TRBV7-9 and TRBJ2-3, with 11 bases fitting TRBD2. The CDR3 covers 15 residues. Trimming removed 3 bases from V and 4 bases from J; junction bases left unmatched: 3. The germline V gene has CDR1 SEHNR and CDR2 FQNEAQ (reference sequence). The CDR3 sequence: CASSLYSGGADTQYF. Here the CDR3 DNA reads TGTGCCAGCAGCTTGTATAGCGGGGGGGCAGATACGCAGTATTTT.

The chain has TRBV11-2 and TRBJ2-3; the D is unclear. V lost 0 bases and J lost 4, with 8 bases in between. The germline CDR1 and CDR2 sequences are SGHAT and FQNNGV. This CDR3 contains 14 residues. The CDR3 spells CASSLDLVSDTQYF. Written as DNA, the CDR3 is TGTGCCAGCAGCTTAGATCTCGTGTCAGATACGCAGTATTTT.

The V and J genes are TRBV4-1 and TRBJ1-5; D is unclear. This CDR3 contains 15 residues. Deletions cut 5 bases from V and 7 bases from J, with 18 bases between. Germline values: CDR1 MGHRA, CDR2 YSYEKL. Written as DNA, the CDR3 is TGCGCCAGCAGCGCGCAGAAGGAGGCGGGACAGCCCCAGCATTTT. Protein sequence: CASSAQKEAGQPQHF.

The chain couples TRBV30 to TRBJ1-2; 9 nucleotides align to TRBD1. The CDR3 covers 14 residues. Looked up from germline, CDR1 is GTSNPN and CDR2 is SVGIG (reference sequence). The J segment lost 4 bases and the V segment lost 2 bases, leaving 5 bases of the junction unmatched. The CDR3 sequence is CAWSKDRGGYGYTF. The CDR3 bases are TGTGCCTGGAGTAAGGACAGGGGCGGCTATGGCTACACCTTC.

The genes are TRBV7-6 and TRBJ1-4; tentatively, D is TRBD1 (5 bases). Germline CDR1 SGHVS, CDR2 FNYEAQ. The CDR3 runs to 14 residues. V was pared by 1 base and J by 10 bases, with 13 bases between. CDR3 residues: CASSLGGDQGKLFF. As DNA, the CDR3 is TGTGCCAGCAGCTTAGGTGGGGATCAGGGAAAACTGTTTTTT.

This chain connects TRBV7-9 to TRBJ1-1; unclear D gene. The V end lost 1 base, the J end lost 0 bases, and 12 bases lay between the germline ends. Germline V gene data show CDR1 as SEHNR and CDR2 as FQNEAQ (reference sequence). The CDR3 loop spans 16 amino acids. The CDR3 region has the DNA TGTGCCAGCAGCTTAGATTGGGCAGGATTGAACACTGAAGCTTTCTTT. As protein: CASSLDWAGLNTEAFF.

In regard to this clone: Different DNA sequences within this sample yield the same CDR3. This chain connects TRBV9 to TRBJ1-1; D ambiguous. The CDR3 runs 15 residues. The germline gives CDR1 SGDLS, CDR2 YYNGEE. The V end was cut by 0 bases, the J end by 0 bases, with 9 bases between. CDR3 protein: CASSVGGGLNTEAFF. The CDR3 region has the DNA TGTGCCAGCAGCGTAGGTGGAGGACTGAACACTGAAGCTTTCTTT.

This chain links TRBV18 with TRBJ1-2; 10 bases are shared with TRBD1. The trim removed 2 bases at V and 3 bases at J, leaving 3 bases unmatched. Germline CDR1 is KGHSH and CDR2 is LQKENI. The CDR3 covers 15 residues. CDR3 residues: CASSPGTGVDYGYTF. In DNA form, the CDR3 reads TGTGCCAGCTCACCAGGGACAGGGGTCGACTATGGCTACACCTTC.

The chain uses TRBV29-1 and TRBJ2-2; 7 positions match TRBD1. This CDR3 spans 14 amino acids. The V and J ends lost 4 bases and 4 bases, in that order; junction bases with no gene match: 6. Per germline, CDR1 SQVTM and CDR2 ANQGSEA. The CDR3 reads CSVALQGRTGELFF. The CDR3 bases are TGCAGCGTTGCCTTACAGGGGCGCACCGGGGAGCTGTTTTTT.

This clone has a single count. The chain has TRBV6-6 and TRBJ2-7, with 8 bases aligning to TRBD1. The germline V gene has CDR1 MNHNY and CDR2 SVGAGI (reference sequence). The junction had 8 bases not matched to a gene; V was cut back by 5 bases and J by 5 bases. The CDR3 has 14 amino acids. CDR3 nucleotides: TGTGCCAGCAGTCTCTCACAGGGGGGCCACGAGCAGTACTTC. Its translation is CASSLSQGGHEQYF.

This clone was counted a single time. The V gene is TRBV13, the J gene TRBJ2-3; 8 nucleotides line up with TRBD1. The trim removed 5 bases at V and 2 bases at J, leaving 3 bases unmatched. CDR3 size: 14 residues. The germline V gene has CDR1 PRHDT and CDR2 FYEKMQ (reference sequence). The CDR3 nucleotides read TGTGCCAGCAGCCGGGACAGGATCACAGATACGCAGTATTTT. This sequence encodes CASSRDRITDTQYF.

This clone was seen only once. The rearrangement uses TRBV5-6 and TRBJ1-1; D remains unclear. Germline V gives CDR1 SGHDT, CDR2 YYEEEE. Trimming removed 1 base from V and 1 base from J, with 8 bases in between. This CDR3 is 14 amino acids long. The CDR3 DNA is TGTGCCAGCAGCTTGAGAGGCCCGAACACTGAAGCTTTCTTT. It codes for CASSLRGPNTEAFF.

This chain links TRBV11-2 with TRBJ2-2; D gene unclear. Germline loops: CDR1 SGHAT, CDR2 FQNNGV. Trimming shortened V by 0 bases and J by 3 bases, and 5 bases separated the two germline ends. This CDR3 is 14 amino acids long. This CDR3 is CASSLDPYTGELFF. Here the CDR3 DNA reads TGTGCCAGCAGCTTAGACCCTTACACCGGGGAGCTGTTTTTT.

A few counts support this clone. This chain uses TRBV4-3 with TRBJ2-7; D not resolved. Germline assignment: CDR1 LGHNA and CDR2 YSLEER. Trimming took off 0 bases at V and 2 bases at J, with 11 bases between the two ends. The CDR3 covers 15 residues. The DNA for the CDR3 is TGCGCCAGCAGCCAAGATTCGGGTACCACCTACGAGCAGTACTTC. Translating it yields CASSQDSGTTYEQYF.

The rearrangement uses TRBV9 and TRBJ1-5, with TRBD1 identical over 8 bases. This CDR3 spans 15 amino acids. The germline CDR1 and CDR2 sequences are SGDLS and YYNGEE. J lost 4 bases, V lost 0 bases, and 3 bases had no gene match. The CDR3 region is CASSVAGQANQPQHF. CDR3 DNA: TGTGCCAGCAGCGTAGCGGGACAGGCAAATCAGCCCCAGCATTTT.